The rows below give T cell receptor beta chains drawn from one sample of a study of shared clonotypes between healthy human individuals. The method was immunoSEQ multiplex PCR; TCRdb's version includes in-frame clones alone and lacks a portion of them. The sample lists 2 million to 2.5 million clones; around 95% were seen once. Specimen: naive CD4+ T cells sorted from blood. The receptors come from a man aged 18-30 years in good health. Each CDR3 is given with its conserved first and last residue. A D gene is named only where the DNA matches it firmly. Clone size appears in some rows only: once, few, many, or a class for an expanded clone.

v_gene,d_gene,abundance,j_gene,CDR3aa,CDR3nt
TRBV11-2,TRBD2,NA,TRBJ2-1,CASSPRWTSGRGEQFF,TGTGCCAGCAGCCCCCGTTGGACTAGCGGGAGAGGCGAGCAGTTCTTC
TRBV7-2,TRBD2,NA,TRBJ2-7,CASSFASGGREQYF,TGTGCCAGCAGCTTCGCTAGCGGGGGCCGGGAGCAGTACTTC
TRBV28,NA,NA,TRBJ1-2,CASSSPFRDGFYGYTF,TGTGCCAGCAGTTCGCCCTTCCGGGACGGATTCTATGGCTACACCTTC
TRBV9,NA,NA,TRBJ2-1,CASSIKEGSYNEQFF,TGTGCCAGCAGTATCAAAGAGGGCTCCTACAATGAGCAGTTCTTC
TRBV28,NA,NA,TRBJ2-7,CASSLVRMGAQYF,TGTGCCAGCAGTTTGGTGAGAATGGGGGCGCAGTACTTC
TRBV5-1,TRBD2,once,TRBJ2-1,CASSLLAGGYNEQFF,TGCGCCAGCAGCTTGTTGGCGGGGGGATACAATGAGCAGTTCTTC
TRBV4-3,TRBD2,NA,TRBJ2-1,CASSQEGGLAGGSYNEQFF,TGCGCCAGCAGCCAAGAGGGCGGACTAGCGGGAGGGTCCTACAATGAGCAGTTCTTC
TRBV28,TRBD1,NA,TRBJ1-1,CASSLFPGTGMNTEAFF,TGTGCCAGCAGTTTATTCCCCGGGACAGGGATGAACACTGAAGCTTTCTTT
TRBV5-1,TRBD1,NA,TRBJ2-7,CASRSTGGYEQYF,TGCGCCAGCAGATCAACAGGGGGCTACGAGCAGTACTTC
TRBV18,TRBD1,NA,TRBJ2-7,CASSENPGTAYEQYF,TGTGCCAGCTCCGAAAATCCCGGGACAGCCTACGAGCAGTACTTC
TRBV7-9,NA,NA,TRBJ1-6,CASSPQLTAGISYNSPLHF,TGTGCCAGCAGCCCGCAGCTTACTGCGGGAATCTCCTATAATTCACCCCTCCACTTT
TRBV5-1,NA,NA,TRBJ2-3,CASSSPGEDTQYF,TGCGCCAGCAGCTCCCCGGGTGAGGATACGCAGTATTTT
TRBV6-5,NA,NA,TRBJ1-5,CASRTTSNQPQHF,TGTGCCAGCAGAACCACTAGCAATCAGCCCCAGCATTTT
TRBV7-2,NA,NA,TRBJ2-1,CASSSSSLYNEQFF,TGTGCCAGCAGCTCCTCTAGCCTTTACAATGAGCAGTTCTTC
TRBV9,NA,NA,TRBJ2-6,CASSVAGSGANVLTF,TGTGCCAGCAGCGTAGCAGGTTCTGGGGCCAACGTCCTGACTTTC
TRBV5-8,TRBD1,NA,TRBJ2-7,CASSRDRGTAGHSYEQYF,TGTGCCAGCAGCCGGGACAGGGGGACCGCGGGCCACTCCTACGAGCAGTACTTC
TRBV27,NA,NA,TRBJ1-5,CASSGIGHSNQPQHF,TGTGCCAGCAGTGGGATAGGACATAGCAATCAGCCCCAGCATTTT
TRBV6-6,TRBD1,NA,TRBJ1-2,CASSTGQVANYGYTF,TGTGCCAGCAGTACTGGACAGGTAGCTAACTATGGCTACACCTTC
TRBV7-9,TRBD1,NA,TRBJ1-3,CASAGGGNTIYF,TGTGCCAGCGCAGGGGGCGGAAACACCATATATTTT
TRBV7-2,NA,few,TRBJ1-2,CASSLGWEVRGYTF,TGTGCCAGCAGCTTAGGCTGGGAGGTGCGCGGCTACACCTTC
TRBV30,TRBD2,NA,TRBJ2-3,CAWMGGKVAGDVDTQYF,TGTGCCTGGATGGGGGGTAAGGTAGCGGGAGATGTAGATACGCAGTATTTT
TRBV16,NA,NA,TRBJ1-4,CASSPPRGTNEKLFF,TGTGCCAGCAGCCCCCCCAGAGGGACTAATGAAAAACTGTTTTTT
TRBV4-3,NA,NA,TRBJ2-7,CASSPLAAHYEQYF,TGCGCCAGCAGCCCCCTTGCAGCTCACTACGAGCAGTACTTC
TRBV2,NA,NA,TRBJ2-2,CASRQGGNTGELFF,TGTGCCAGTCGTCAGGGGGGGAACACCGGGGAGCTGTTTTTT
TRBV6-1,TRBD1,NA,TRBJ2-5,CASRPGQAQETQYF,TGTGCCAGCAGGCCTGGACAGGCACAAGAGACCCAGTACTTC
TRBV30,TRBD2,NA,TRBJ2-3,CAWPSGGTQYF,TGTGCCTGGCCTAGCGGGGGTACGCAGTATTTT
TRBV6-6,NA,NA,TRBJ1-5,CASSSWGSNQPQHF,TGTGCCAGCAGTTCGTGGGGAAGCAATCAGCCCCAGCATTTT
TRBV7-7,NA,NA,TRBJ2-2,CASSLDTGELFF,TGTGCTAGCAGCTTAGACACCGGGGAGCTGTTTTTT
TRBV7-3,NA,NA,TRBJ1-2,CASSSGLDGDGYTF,TGTGCCAGCAGCTCCGGTTTGGACGGAGACGGCTACACCTTC
TRBV5-1,NA,NA,TRBJ1-1,CASLPGQETTEAFF,TGCGCCAGTCTTCCGGGGCAAGAAACCACTGAAGCTTTCTTT
TRBV11-2,NA,NA,TRBJ2-7,CASSSGRYGRNYEQYF,TGTGCCAGCAGCTCCGGGCGATACGGGAGAAACTACGAGCAGTACTTC
TRBV7-2,TRBD1,NA,TRBJ2-6,CASSRDSSGANVLTF,TGTGCCAGCAGCCGGGACAGCTCTGGGGCCAACGTCCTGACTTTC
TRBV5-1,NA,NA,TRBJ1-2,CASSLEATAYGYTF,TGCGCCAGCAGCTTGGAAGCGACAGCCTATGGCTACACCTTC
TRBV6-6,NA,NA,TRBJ1-2,CASHPGTANYGYTF,TGTGCCAGCCACCCCGGGACGGCGAACTATGGCTACACCTTC
TRBV19,TRBD1,NA,TRBJ1-1,CASSRQGRDTEAFF,TGTGCCAGTAGCCGACAGGGGAGGGACACTGAAGCTTTCTTT
TRBV19,NA,once,TRBJ2-2,CASSIYPGELFF,TGTGCCAGTAGTATTTATCCCGGGGAGCTGTTTTTT
TRBV29-1,NA,NA,TRBJ1-1,CSVERWGGEWGNTEAFF,TGCAGCGTTGAAAGGTGGGGGGGCGAATGGGGAAACACTGAAGCTTTCTTT
TRBV6-1,TRBD1,NA,TRBJ2-7,CASSSPGQGNYEQYF,TGTGCCAGCAGTTCCCCGGGACAGGGCAACTACGAGCAGTACTTC
TRBV15,TRBD2,NA,TRBJ2-7,CATSRETSGNYEQYF,TGTGCCACCAGCAGAGAGACTAGCGGGAACTACGAGCAGTACTTC
TRBV19,NA,NA,TRBJ2-2,CASSITRVVTGELFF,TGTGCCAGTAGTATAACGCGGGTGGTCACCGGGGAGCTGTTTTTT
TRBV27,NA,NA,TRBJ1-1,CASSRKTPNTEAFF,TGTGCCAGCAGTCGGAAGACACCGAACACTGAAGCTTTCTTT
TRBV2,TRBD1,NA,TRBJ1-1,CASKGQGLNTEAFF,TGTGCCAGCAAAGGACAGGGGCTGAACACTGAAGCTTTCTTT
TRBV18,NA,NA,TRBJ1-1,CASSTTGDGEAFF,TGTGCCAGCTCAACCACCGGGGATGGTGAAGCTTTCTTT
TRBV4-3,NA,NA,TRBJ1-1,CASSQKADTEAFF,TGCGCCAGCAGCCAAAAAGCGGACACTGAAGCTTTCTTT
TRBV2,NA,NA,TRBJ2-5,CASRQEVGTQYF,TGTGCCAGCAGGCAGGAGGTGGGGACCCAGTACTTC
TRBV4-1,NA,NA,TRBJ1-2,CASSQDTTYGYTF,TGCGCCAGCAGCCAAGATACAACATATGGCTACACCTTC
TRBV7-9,NA,once,TRBJ2-7,CASSFPEGVNYEQYF,TGTGCCAGCAGCTTCCCAGAGGGGGTGAACTACGAGCAGTACTTC
TRBV6-6,NA,once,TRBJ2-5,CASRPWADQETQYF,TGTGCCAGCAGGCCCTGGGCTGACCAAGAGACCCAGTACTTC
TRBV27,TRBD2,NA,TRBJ2-2,CASGHSGGVGELFF,TGTGCCAGCGGCCATAGCGGGGGAGTCGGGGAGCTGTTTTTT
TRBV6-1,TRBD1,NA,TRBJ2-1,CASSVGTGVSPSSYNEQFF,TGTGCCAGCAGTGTAGGGACAGGGGTGTCTCCCAGCTCCTACAATGAGCAGTTCTTC
TRBV2,NA,once,TRBJ2-7,CATNPRAGLGEQYF,TGTGCCACTAACCCCAGGGCAGGGTTAGGAGAGCAGTACTTC
TRBV18,NA,NA,TRBJ2-7,CASSWGDEQYF,TGTGCCAGCTCGTGGGGAGATGAGCAGTACTTC
TRBV18,NA,NA,TRBJ1-6,CASSPSAGFNSPLHF,TGTGCCAGCTCACCATCGGCAGGCTTTAATTCACCCCTCCACTTT
TRBV5-6,NA,NA,TRBJ2-1,CASSFVGPNEQFF,TGTGCCAGCAGCTTTGTCGGCCCCAATGAGCAGTTCTTC
TRBV5-4,NA,once,TRBJ1-3,CASSLALGRNGNTIYF,TGTGCCAGCAGCTTGGCCTTAGGGAGAAACGGAAACACCATATATTTT
TRBV10-1,NA,NA,TRBJ2-1,CARRDEQFF,TGCGCCAGGAGGGATGAGCAGTTCTTC
TRBV7-2,NA,once,TRBJ2-1,CASSLSGLPGDEQFF,TGTGCCAGCAGCTTATCTGGACTACCCGGGGATGAGCAGTTCTTC